These 19 T cell receptor beta chains came from one sample sequenced in a study of vaccination and CD4 T cells after COVID-19 (dated by TCRdb to between 2020 and 2023). These receptors have no known antigen. The time point label corresponds to: late sampling 161 to 241 days after vaccination in a few convalescent patients. In the paper's terms, the treatment or condition label means: roughly 11-day PBMC culture with coronavirus spike peptide pools or control peptides (ViraFEST assay). Library creation used PCR. The listed sequencing device is Illumina iSeq 100. DNA from cultured CD4+ T cells underwent TCR sequencing with the Oncomine TCR Beta short-read assay at the Johns Hopkins FTIC core. TCRdb handled the public reads itself, with Q25 trimming in fastp and clone calling in MiXCR, and kept productive beta chains. Entries that share a CDR3 protein sequence are merged under the most common genes and DNA. The sample table contains about 21,000 distinct CDR3 sequences; only one count was recorded for around 33% of them. Of the sample, about 2.8% falls within the top ten clones.

The sample consisted of CD4+ T cells from blood, cultured in vitro, taken about 7 months after SARS-CoV-2 vaccination. The source of these receptors is a human donor who had recovered from COVID-19.

This sequence joins TRBV28 and TRBJ2-1; a possible D gene is TRBD2 (6 bases). The CDR3 totals 15 residues. Per germline, CDR1 MDHEN and CDR2 SYDVKM. V shed 8 bases and J shed 2 bases, with 16 bases lying between them. CDR3 DNA: TGTGCCAGCGGCCGGAGGGACGCCCCCTACAATGAGCAGTTCTTC. It encodes CASGRRDAPYNEQFF.

This clonotype was counted a few times. The chain carries TRBV20-1 and TRBJ2-7; tentative D call: TRBD2 (5 bases). V lost 3 bases, J lost 3 bases, and 9 bases lay in between. Germline V gene sequence: CDR1 DFQATT, CDR2 SNEGSKA (reference sequence). This CDR3 is 12 amino acids long. The CDR3 protein is CSASGNVYEQYF. The CDR3 bases are TGCAGTGCTAGCGGGAACGTCTACGAGCAGTACTTC.

This clonotype appeared a few times. This rearrangement joins TRBV20-1 to TRBJ2-3; no reliable D call. Germline V lookup: CDR1 DFQATT, CDR2 SNEGSKA (reference sequence). V was clipped by 3 bases and J by 4 bases, with 14 bases between them. This CDR3 comprises 14 residues. The CDR3 sequence is CSARPLASSDTQYF. The CDR3 DNA follows: TGCAGTGCTAGGCCTCTTGCCAGTTCAGATACGCAGTATTTT.

The V call is TRBV18, the J call TRBJ1-5, with TRBD1 as a possible D gene (6 bases). CDR1 and CDR2 from the germline V gene are KGHSH and LQKENI. CDR3 length: 14 amino acids. V gave up 3 bases and J gave up 5 bases, with 11 bases separating them. CDR3 residues: CASSPLHRDQPQHF. CDR3 sequence (DNA): TGTGCCAGCTCACCTCTACACAGGGATCAGCCCCAGCATTTT.

This clonotype was detected only a few times. The V gene is TRBV6-2 or TRBV6-3, the J gene TRBJ2-7; the match to TRBD2 covers 10 bases. V dropped 10 bases and J dropped 2; count of bases not matched to a gene: 17. The CDR3 totals 17 residues. Germline CDR1 MNHEY, CDR2 SVGEGT. The CDR3 DNA reads as TGTGCCAACCCGTTCCCCCCTTCAGCGGGGGGGGCCTACGAGCAGTACTTC. Its protein is CANPFPPSAGGAYEQYF.

This clonotype was found a few times. The gene calls are TRBV24-1 and TRBJ2-2, with no clear D. V was shortened by 10 bases and J by 1 base, with 9 bases between the two germline ends. There are 13 residues in the CDR3. The germline V gene has CDR1 KGHDR and CDR2 SFDVKD. The CDR3 sequence is CATVDGNTGELFF. CDR3 sequence (DNA): TGTGCCACGGTCGACGGGAACACCGGGGAGCTGTTTTTT.

The chain recombines TRBV7-9 with TRBJ2-7; TRBD2 is a possible D gene (6 bases). Looked up from germline, CDR1 is SEHNR and CDR2 is FQNEAQ (reference sequence). Trimming removed 5 bases from V and 5 bases from J, with 19 bases in between. The CDR3 extends over 15 amino acids. In DNA form, the CDR3 reads TGTGCCAGCAGCCCCCCTAGCGTCGGTCTCGACGAGCAGTACTTC. It specifies CASSPPSVGLDEQYF.

In its sample, this clonotype was seen a few times. The rearrangement uses TRBV7-2 and TRBJ2-7; 9 bases fit TRBD1. The V and J ends lost 5 bases and 5 bases, in that order; junction bases with no gene match: 7. The germline V gene encodes CDR1 SGHTA and CDR2 FQGNSA. The CDR3 loop spans 14 amino acids. The CDR3 spells CASSLQTGGHEQYF. The CDR3 nucleotides read TGTGCCAGCAGCCTTCAGACAGGGGGGCACGAGCAGTACTTC.

This chain links TRBV28 with TRBJ2-1, with D uncertain. V dropped 3 bases and J dropped 7 bases, with 19 bases sitting between them. Germline lookup yields CDR1 MDHEN and CDR2 SYDVKM. The CDR3 has 16 amino acids. The CDR3 protein is CASSFPLGMGLNEQFF. In DNA, the CDR3 is TGTGCCAGCAGTTTTCCCCTGGGGATGGGGTTGAATGAGCAGTTCTTC.

In its sample, this clonotype was seen a few times. The J gene is TRBJ2-7, the V gene TRBV20-1; no clear D gene. The CDR3 covers 12 residues. With 6 bases removed from V and 3 bases from J, the gap between germline ends came to 12 bases. Germline V gene data show CDR1 as DFQATT and CDR2 as SNEGSKA (reference sequence). This CDR3 reads CSAPGRFYEQYF. CDR3 coding DNA: TGCAGTGCCCCCGGACGGTTCTACGAGCAGTACTTC.

This sequence joins TRBV7-9 and TRBJ2-1; 15 nucleotides line up with TRBD2. The junction had 8 bases not matched to a gene; V was cut back by 4 bases and J by 7 bases. CDR3 length: 17 amino acids. CDR1 and CDR2 from the germline V gene are SEHNR and FQNEAQ (reference sequence). The CDR3 DNA is TGTGCCAGCAGCTCACGGACTAGCGGGAGGGCCATAAATGAGCAGTTCTTC. This translates into CASSSRTSGRAINEQFF.

This chain links TRBV20-1 with TRBJ2-7, with unresolved D. This CDR3 region has 12 residues. Per the germline V gene, CDR1 is DFQATT and CDR2 is SNEGSKA (reference sequence). The germline V and J ends were trimmed by 3 bases and 6 bases, with 12 bases remaining between them. DNA for the CDR3: TGCAGTGCTAGGCTTGGTGGCGGCGAGCAGTACTTC. This sequence encodes CSARLGGGEQYF.

The rearrangement links TRBV10-3 to TRBJ1-6; D is possibly TRBD1 (5 bases). Germline V gene data show CDR1 as ENHRY and CDR2 as SYGVKD. This CDR3 comprises 13 residues. The CDR3 sequence: CAASGPDGSPLHF. Written as DNA, the CDR3 is TGTGCGGCTTCGGGGCCAGACGGTTCACCCCTCCACTTT.

The chain is built from TRBV7-9 and TRBJ2-2, with D unclear. CDR3 length: 16 residues. Germline CDR1 and CDR2: SEHNR and FQNEAQ (reference sequence). The V gene lost 5 bases and the J gene lost 7 bases, with 20 bases spanning the gap. The CDR3 coding sequence is TGTGCCAGCAGCCGTGCTTCTAGTCCAACGAACGGGGAGCTGTTTTTT. Encoded protein: CASSRASSPTNGELFF.

V and J are TRBV6-4 and TRBJ1-5, with a weak D call TRBD1 (6 bases). The CDR3 length is 15 residues. V dropped 5 bases and J dropped 5 bases, with 16 bases sitting between them. The germline CDR1 and CDR2 sequences are MRHNA and SNTAGT. Here the CDR3 DNA reads TGTGCCAGCAGTTTCGGGGGGGGCCCGGATCAGCCCCAGCATTTT. Translation gives CASSFGGGPDQPQHF.

CDR3 residues: CASGRGAEAFF. The CDR3 nucleotides are TGTGCCAGCGGGCGGGGGGCTGAAGCTTTCTTT. This sequence joins TRBV7-2 and TRBJ1-1, with a possible D match to TRBD1 (5 bases). Germline V gene lookup returns CDR1 SGHTA and CDR2 FQGNSA. CDR3 length: 11 amino acids. Trimming removed 8 bases at V and 6 bases at J, with 10 bases between.

The rearrangement uses TRBV20-1 and TRBJ1-6; D unclear. Germline assignment: CDR1 DFQATT and CDR2 SNEGSKA (reference sequence). V lost 6 bases and J 4 bases, leaving 10 bases between the germline ends. The CDR3 sequence is 13 residues long. The CDR3 DNA reads as TGCAGTGCACCCAGGTCTTATAATTCACCCCTCCACTTT. This encodes CSAPRSYNSPLHF.

In this sample, this clonotype turned up a few times. The chain has TRBV20-1 and TRBJ1-2; D unclear. V shed 0 bases and J shed 3 bases, with 14 bases lying between them. This CDR3 contains 15 residues. CDR1 and CDR2 from the germline V gene are DFQATT and SNEGSKA (reference sequence). The CDR3 region is CSARDVDPNHYGYTF. CDR3 in DNA: TGCAGTGCTAGAGATGTGGACCCAAACCACTATGGCTACACCTTC.

This clonotype was found a few times. CDR3 bases: TGTGCCAGCAGACAGGGGGCCACAGATACGCAGTATTTT. It yields the protein CASRQGATDTQYF. This rearrangement joins TRBV6-1 to TRBJ2-3, with TRBD1 matching 9 bases. Germline CDR1 and CDR2: MNHNS and SASEGT. Unmatched junction bases numbered 0, after V lost 6 bases and J lost 2 bases. This CDR3 contains 13 residues.